These T cell receptor beta chains were read from a single sample in a study of T-cell memory formation after mild COVID-19. Each CDR3 protein gets one entry after TCRdb re-called the 5' RACE reads with MiXCR. The table lists 150,000 to 200,000 distinct CDR3 sequences, more than 12% of them singletons. The sample consisted of PBMCs or a T cell subset sorted from them (not recorded which). These TCRs come from an adult woman who had mild COVID-19 (a few samples of this study predate the infection). Cell type and time point are not known. The CDR3 runs from the conserved cysteine through the conserved F or W. The D gene is left open where the match is weak. Size tells how often a clone was seen (once, few, many) or the class of an expanded clone, and some rows leave it out.

size	V	length	D	J	CDR3	DNA
many	TRBV7-2	15	TRBD2	TRBJ2-7	CASSSGLGGRGEQYF	TGTGCCAGCAGCTCCGGCCTCGGCGGGAGGGGCGAGCAGTACTTC
NA	TRBV12-3/TRBV12-4	15	TRBD1	TRBJ1-1	CASSNLQGLATEAFF	TGTGCCAGCAGTAATCTACAGGGGCTGGCCACTGAAGCTTTCTTT
few	TRBV20-1	15	NA	TRBJ2-7	CSARDLGGGYYEQYF	TGCAGTGCTAGAGATCTTGGGGGCGGCTACTACGAGCAGTACTTC
NA	TRBV7-6	17	TRBD2	TRBJ2-1	CASSSLSGLPAYNEQFF	TGTGCCAGCAGCTCTCTATCGGGACTACCTGCCTACAATGAGCAGTTCTTC
few	TRBV12-3/TRBV12-4	16	NA	TRBJ2-3	CASSLFQGLMSDTQYF	TGTGCCAGCAGTTTGTTCCAGGGCCTCATGTCAGATACGCAGTATTTT
NA	TRBV7-9	13	NA	TRBJ2-7	CASSSGGTYEQYF	TGTGCCAGCAGTAGCGGCGGGACCTACGAGCAGTACTTC
many	TRBV7-6	14	TRBD1	TRBJ2-2	CASGVTTGTGELFF	TGTGCCAGCGGGGTAACGACAGGGACCGGGGAGCTGTTTTTT
few	TRBV11-2	17	TRBD1	TRBJ1-2	CASSPTTGTGGNYGYTF	TGTGCCAGCAGCCCTACTACCGGGACAGGGGGCAACTATGGCTACACCTTC
few	TRBV6-5	16	TRBD1	TRBJ1-2	CASSYSRGGLNYGYTF	TGTGCCAGCAGTTACTCGAGAGGGGGCCTTAACTATGGCTACACCTTC
few	TRBV7-8	13	NA	TRBJ2-3	CASSYRLADTQYF	TGTGCCAGCAGCTACAGACTAGCAGATACGCAGTATTTT
NA	TRBV6-5	13	NA	TRBJ2-5	CASSSGLPETQYF	TGTGCCAGCAGTTCGGGACTCCCAGAGACCCAGTACTTC
few	TRBV24-1	16	TRBD2	TRBJ2-1	CATSDITSGDYNEQFF	TGTGCCACCAGTGATATCACTAGCGGGGACTACAATGAGCAGTTCTTC
few	TRBV19	14	NA	TRBJ1-1	CASRIRDYGTEAFF	TGTGCCAGTAGGATCAGGGATTACGGCACTGAAGCTTTCTTT
NA	TRBV7-8	15	NA	TRBJ1-1	CASSLAPTGPGGAFF	TGTGCCAGCAGCTTAGCGCCTACAGGCCCTGGGGGAGCTTTCTTT
NA	TRBV6-4	17	TRBD1	TRBJ1-1	CASSDLLPTGGITEAFF	TGTGCCAGCAGTGACCTACTCCCGACAGGGGGCATCACTGAAGCTTTCTTT
once	TRBV19	14	TRBD2	TRBJ2-4	CASSTSGGASIQYF	TGTGCCAGTAGTACCAGCGGGGGGGCCTCCATTCAGTACTTC
few	TRBV12-3/TRBV12-4	13	NA	TRBJ1-4	CASSLSQDEKLFF	TGTGCCAGCAGTCTCTCTCAGGATGAAAAACTGTTTTTT
few	TRBV30	13	NA	TRBJ2-1	CAWSVILNREQFF	TGTGCCTGGAGTGTAATCCTTAACCGTGAGCAGTTCTTC
NA	TRBV5-6	14	NA	TRBJ2-7	CASSLRNSPYEQYF	TGTGCCAGCAGCTTGCGTAACAGCCCCTACGAGCAGTACTTC
NA	TRBV5-1	14	NA	TRBJ1-1	CASSWRGLDTEAFF	TGCGCCAGCAGCTGGCGGGGTCTCGACACTGAAGCTTTCTTT
NA	TRBV5-1	12	NA	TRBJ2-5	CASSLGWETQYF	TGCGCCAGCAGCTTGGGCTGGGAGACCCAGTACTTC
few	TRBV19	14	NA	TRBJ1-4	CASSNSAGPEKLFF	TGTGCCAGTAGTAATTCGGCGGGGCCTGAAAAACTGTTTTTT
many	TRBV7-3	15	NA	TRBJ1-5	CASSESDGCNQPQHF	TGTGCCAGCAGCGAATCCGACGGTTGCAATCAGCCCCAGCATTTT
few	TRBV7-2	14	NA	TRBJ2-7	CASSLVNEAYEQYF	TGTGCCAGCAGCTTAGTAAACGAGGCCTACGAGCAGTACTTC
few	TRBV7-6	15	NA	TRBJ1-2	CASSLGDQGNYGYTF	TGTGCCAGCAGCTTAGGGGACCAGGGTAACTATGGCTACACCTTC
few	TRBV12-3/TRBV12-4	14	NA	TRBJ2-2	CASSLEGTSIELFF	TGTGCCAGCAGTTTAGAAGGGACATCAATCGAGCTGTTTTTT
NA	TRBV29-1	15	NA	TRBJ2-7	CSVEDAKDSTYEQYF	TGCAGCGTTGAAGATGCGAAGGACAGTACCTACGAGCAGTACTTC
once	TRBV6-5	19	TRBD2	TRBJ2-5	CASSSQMTSGGAGKETQYF	TGTGCCAGCAGTTCGCAGATGACTAGCGGGGGAGCAGGTAAAGAGACCCAGTACTTC
few	TRBV7-3	14	NA	TRBJ2-1	CASSLGGIDNEQFF	TGTGCCAGCAGCTTAGGTGGGATAGACAATGAGCAGTTCTTC
few	TRBV4-1	15	TRBD2	TRBJ2-3	CASSRTSGGADTQYF	TGCGCCAGCAGCCGGACTAGCGGGGGGGCGGATACGCAGTATTTT
NA	TRBV5-6	15	TRBD1	TRBJ1-1	CASSSTTGANTEAFF	TGTGCCAGCAGCTCGACGACAGGGGCGAACACTGAAGCTTTCTTT
few	TRBV18	16	NA	TRBJ2-6	CASSRDPSSGANVLTF	TGTGCCAGCTCGCGGGACCCAAGCTCTGGGGCCAACGTCCTGACTTTC
NA	TRBV19	14	NA	TRBJ2-7	CASSIGAGTAGQYF	TGTGCCAGTAGTATTGGAGCCGGAACGGCAGGGCAGTACTTC
few	TRBV4-3	16	TRBD2	TRBJ2-2	CASSQDRTSGTGELFF	TGCGCCAGCAGCCAAGATCGGACTAGCGGCACCGGGGAGCTGTTTTTT
few	TRBV12-3/TRBV12-4	11	NA	TRBJ1-2	CASSLRNGYTF	TGTGCCAGCAGTTTGAGGAATGGCTACACCTTC
NA	TRBV5-6	14	NA	TRBJ1-6	CASSLKDTNSPLHF	TGTGCCAGCAGCTTGAAGGATACTAATTCACCCCTCCACTTT
few	TRBV5-1	14	NA	TRBJ1-1	CASSLNGGRSEAFF	TGCGCCAGCAGCCTGAACGGTGGTCGGAGTGAAGCTTTCTTT
few	TRBV20-1	15	NA	TRBJ2-3	CSANRPRGPTDTQYF	TGCAGTGCGAACAGACCGCGGGGCCCCACAGATACGCAGTATTTT
few	TRBV6-6	15	NA	TRBJ2-7	CASSYSTPQDYEQYF	TGTGCCAGCAGTTACTCGACCCCCCAGGACTACGAGCAGTACTTC
few	TRBV9	15	NA	TRBJ2-1	CASSVAGQDYNEQFF	TGTGCCAGCAGCGTAGCCGGACAAGACTACAATGAGCAGTTCTTC
few	TRBV24-1	12	NA	TRBJ2-3	CATQGGENTQYF	TGTGCCACCCAAGGGGGAGAGAATACGCAGTATTTT